Following are 25 T cell receptor beta chains from one sample sequenced in a study of neurological immune-mediated disorders. TCRdb called the 5' RACE reads again in MiXCR, with one record for every CDR3 protein. The table lists 40,000 to 50,000 distinct CDR3 sequences, 9% to 12% of them singletons, with 20% to 25% in the top ten. Sequenced material: PBMCs. These receptors all stem from a woman aged 35 to 49 with HTLV-1-associated myelopathy (HAM/TSP).

In its sample, this clonotype was seen many times. The rearrangement uses TRBV6-1 and TRBJ2-1; tentatively, D is TRBD1 (5 bases). Trimming removed 6 bases at V and 4 bases at J, with 22 bases between. The germline V gene encodes CDR1 MNHNS and CDR2 SASEGT. The CDR3 spans 17 residues. Written as DNA, the CDR3 is TGTGCCAGCAGCCACCCACTCGGGCAGGGTCCTTACAATGAGCAGTTCTTC. Translation gives CASSHPLGQGPYNEQFF.

This clonotype was detected many times. The genes are TRBV29-1 and TRBJ1-4; D gene uncertain. V gave up 7 bases and J gave up 5 bases, with 11 bases separating them. The CDR3 totals 12 residues. Looked up from germline, CDR1 is SQVTM and CDR2 is ANQGSEA. CDR3 sequence: CSAWTENEKLFF. The CDR3 DNA sequence: TGCAGCGCCTGGACTGAGAATGAAAAACTGTTTTTT.

This clonotype was seen many times. This chain uses TRBV20-1 with TRBJ1-2, with 7 nucleotides matching TRBD1. Looked up from germline, CDR1 is DFQATT and CDR2 is SNEGSKA (reference sequence). Trimming removed 5 bases from V and 0 bases from J; junction bases left unmatched: 9. This CDR3 contains 15 residues. CDR3 nucleotide sequence: TGCAGTGCTCAGGGGGACAGATTAGCTAACTATGGCTACACCTTC. Protein product: CSAQGDRLANYGYTF.

This clonotype was detected many times. This chain uses TRBV29-1 with TRBJ2-3; no clear D gene. The CDR3 spans 15 residues. Between the trimmed V and J ends, which lost 0 bases and 3 bases, there was a span of 13 bases. The germline V gene has CDR1 SQVTM and CDR2 ANQGSEA. Here the CDR3 DNA reads TGCAGCGTTGAAGATGTCGGTGGTTGGACAGATACGCAGTATTTT. Encoded protein: CSVEDVGGWTDTQYF.

This clonotype appeared many times. The rearrangement uses TRBV3-1 and TRBJ2-3, with TRBD1 matching over 7 bases. Germline V gene sequence: CDR1 LGHDT, CDR2 YNNKEL (reference sequence). The CDR3 is 15 residues long. After removal of 0 bases from V and 4 bases from J, the junction contained 4 bases not matched to a gene. The CDR3 DNA reads TGTGCCAGCAGCCAAGACCCCCAGGGGGCAGATACGCAGTATTTT. Translated: CASSQDPQGADTQYF.

This clonotype was recorded many times. This chain uses TRBV5-1 with TRBJ1-4, with TRBD1 matching 9 bases. J lost 7 bases, V lost 4 bases, and 5 bases had no gene match. Germline V CDR1 and CDR2: SGHRS, YFSETQ. The CDR3 loop spans 14 amino acids. DNA for the CDR3: TGCGCCAGCAGCCCGGGACAGGGCACTGAAAAACTGTTTTTT. Protein: CASSPGQGTEKLFF.

This clonotype appeared many times. J is TRBJ1-1 and V is TRBV4-2; possible D gene TRBD1, 6 bases. The germline V gene has CDR1 LGHNA and CDR2 YNFKEQ. The length of the CDR3 is 19 residues. V lost 4 bases to trimming and J lost 6 bases, with 30 bases between them. CDR3 nucleotide sequence: TGTGCCAGCAGCCCGTTGGGGGGGGGCGGAAGGGAGTCGAGACCTGAAGCTTTCTTT. This translates into CASSPLGGGGRESRPEAFF.

This clonotype was found many times. The CDR3 coding sequence is TGTGCCAGCAGCTTCAAGTCCCAGGGGACCCAGCATTTT. Translating it yields CASSFKSQGTQHF. The J gene is TRBJ1-5, the V gene TRBV5-5, with D possibly matching TRBD1 (6 bases). The V end lost 2 bases, the J end lost 11 bases, and 14 bases lay between the germline ends. The germline CDR1 and CDR2 sequences are SGHKS and YYEKEE (reference sequence). CDR3 size: 13 residues.

This clonotype was counted at least ten times. The chain is built from TRBV2 and TRBJ2-3; 7 bases are shared with TRBD2. Germline-derived CDR1 and CDR2 are SNHLY and FYNNEI. The V gene end was trimmed by 7 bases and the J gene end by 2 bases; junction bases not matched to a gene: 3. This CDR3 is built from 13 residues. The DNA of the CDR3 is TGTGCCAGCACCGGACTAGTCACAGATACGCAGTATTTT. This gives the protein CASTGLVTDTQYF.

The chain recombines TRBV5-1 with TRBJ1-1; 7 bases align to TRBD1. The germline V gene encodes CDR1 SGHRS and CDR2 YFSETQ. V lost 4 bases, J lost 3 bases, and 3 bases stayed unmatched. The CDR3 totals 13 residues. The CDR3 is CASSTGVYTEAFF. The CDR3 region has the DNA TGCGCCAGCAGCACAGGGGTTTACACTGAAGCTTTCTTT.

This clonotype was counted at least ten times. J is TRBJ1-1 and V is TRBV6-1; D is perhaps TRBD1 (6 bases). Between the trimmed V and J ends, which lost 8 bases and 10 bases, there was a span of 23 bases. This CDR3 is built from 14 residues. CDR1 MNHNS and CDR2 SASEGT come from the germline V gene. CDR3 coding DNA: TGTGCCAGCGTGGAGACAGGCTTAGGCTCGGGAGCTTTCTTT. This translates into CASVETGLGSGAFF.

This clonotype was observed at least ten times. J is TRBJ2-7 and V is TRBV5-1; D is undetermined. The CDR3 is 18 residues long. Germline CDR1 is SGHRS and CDR2 is YFSETQ. V lost 0 bases to trimming and J lost 1 base, with 20 bases between them. The CDR3 sequence is CASSLAGGTVGTSYEQYF. CDR3 bases: TGCGCCAGCAGCTTGGCCGGCGGAACGGTAGGAACTTCCTACGAGCAGTACTTC.

On this clonotype: This may arise from a read error, as a much more abundant clone is one base away. The rearrangement links TRBV5-1 to TRBJ2-5; D unclear. Per the germline V gene, CDR1 is SGHRS and CDR2 is YFSETQ. V was cut by 2 bases and J by 1 base, with 12 bases left in between. The CDR3 is 15 residues long. The CDR3 loop is CASSLDSWPQETQYF. The CDR3 coding sequence is TGCGCCAGCAGCTTAGATTCCTGGCCCCAAGAGACCCAGTACTTC.

The chain couples TRBV7-2 to TRBJ2-7; no firm D call. Trimming shortened V by 0 bases and J by 2 bases, and 14 bases separated the two germline ends. CDR1 and CDR2 (germline): SGHTA, FQGNSA. The CDR3 runs 16 residues. CDR3 in DNA: TGTGCCAGCAGCTTAGCAATGGGGAACCTCCCCTACGAGCAGTACTTC. Protein: CASSLAMGNLPYEQYF.

This clonotype was counted between two and nine times. J is TRBJ2-5 and V is TRBV12-3 or TRBV12-4, with unresolved D. Trimming left V 3 bases short and J 7 bases short, with 9 bases between. The CDR3 is made up of 12 amino acids. CDR3: CASSFAWGTQYF. The CDR3 DNA reads TGTGCCAGCAGTTTCGCGTGGGGGACCCAGTACTTC.

This clonotype was recorded at least ten times. The chain combines TRBV4-3 with TRBJ2-7; 10 nucleotides align to TRBD2. Trimming took 4 bases from V and 3 from J; bases not matched to a gene: 3. Germline loops: CDR1 LGHNA, CDR2 YSLEER. The CDR3 totals 14 residues. CDR3 in amino acids: CASSPSGGDYEQYF. The CDR3 DNA is TGCGCCAGCAGCCCTAGCGGGGGAGACTACGAGCAGTACTTC.

This clonotype was recorded at least ten times. Here the CDR3 DNA reads TGTGCCAGCAGCCCGGGACCACAAGAGACCCAGTACTTC. Its translation is CASSPGPQETQYF. The genes are TRBV5-5 and TRBJ2-5, with D possibly being TRBD1 or TRBD2 (5 bases each). Per germline, CDR1 SGHKS and CDR2 YYEKEE (reference sequence). V dropped 4 bases and J dropped 2 bases, with 9 bases sitting between them. The CDR3 has 13 residues.

This clonotype occurred many times. This chain connects TRBV10-3 to TRBJ1-2; 8 bases fit TRBD1. The CDR3 is 13 amino acids. The germline V gene has CDR1 ENHRY and CDR2 SYGVKD. The junction had 5 bases not matched to a gene; V was cut back by 7 bases and J by 4 bases. The DNA for the CDR3 is TGTGCCATCACCAGGACAGGGCTCTATGGCTACACCTTC. Protein product: CAITRTGLYGYTF.

This clonotype was seen many times. The chain uses TRBV12-3 or TRBV12-4 and TRBJ1-6; D perhaps matches TRBD1 (6 bases). The CDR3 spans 14 residues. The V end lost 3 bases, the J end lost 7 bases, and 10 bases lay between the germline ends. The CDR3 DNA sequence: TGTGCCAGCAGTTTGGGGGCGTCGAATTCACCCCTCCACTTT. Its protein is CASSLGASNSPLHF.

Concerning this clonotype itself: This may be a read error: a much more frequent sequence differs by one nucleotide. The chain links TRBV5-1 to TRBJ2-4; either TRBD1 or TRBD2 may fit D (5 bases each). Per germline, CDR1 SGHRS and CDR2 YFSETQ. This CDR3 comprises 14 residues. Trimming took off 4 bases at V and 10 bases at J, with 18 bases between the two ends. The CDR3 DNA is TGCGCCAGCAGCCCGGGGATCCAGGGAAAAATTCAGTACTTC. It specifies CASSPGIQGKIQYF.

This clonotype was counted many times. The CDR3 sequence is CASSGQGVYNEQFF. The CDR3, as DNA: TGTGCCAGCAGCGGACAGGGAGTCTACAATGAGCAGTTCTTC. The chain employs TRBV2 and TRBJ2-1; TRBD1 matches at 8 bases. Germline V gives CDR1 SNHLY, CDR2 FYNNEI. This CDR3 region has 14 residues. J was trimmed by 3 bases and V by 6 bases; bases with no gene match: 4.

This clonotype was detected many times. DNA for the CDR3: TGTGCCAGGGGAGCTACAGTCTCCTACGAGCAGTACTTC. Amino acids: CARGATVSYEQYF. The chain recombines TRBV21-1 with TRBJ2-7; the table's D gene call, TRBD2, was not cross checked with the DNA. TRBV21-1 represents a pseudogene. The CDR3 contains 13 residues.

This clonotype was seen ten or more times. The chain couples TRBV12-3 or TRBV12-4 to TRBJ1-4; D gene ambiguous. The V end lost 6 bases, the J end lost 6 bases, and 11 bases lay between the germline ends. The CDR3 runs 13 residues. The CDR3 region has the DNA TGTGCCAGCAGCCCTAGGACTTATGAAAAACTGTTTTTT. Translated, it gives CASSPRTYEKLFF.

This clonotype was detected ten times or more. CDR3 nucleotides: TGCAGCGCCGCTGGGGGCAATGAGCAGTTCTTC. Translating it yields CSAAGGNEQFF. The rearrangement joins TRBV29-1 to TRBJ2-1; D is possibly TRBD1 or TRBD2 (5 bases each). Germline lookup yields CDR1 SQVTM and CDR2 ANQGSEA. V lost 7 bases and J lost 6, with 10 bases in between. The CDR3 totals 11 residues.

There are many counts of this clonotype. This chain joins TRBV7-9 and TRBJ2-6, with 8 positions matching TRBD2. Trimming removed 5 bases from V and 2 bases from J; junction bases left unmatched: 5. This CDR3 has 16 residues. CDR1 and CDR2 from the germline V gene are SEHNR and FQNEAQ (reference sequence). CDR3 amino acids: CASSHNGRAGANVLTF. The CDR3 region has the DNA TGTGCCAGCAGCCACAACGGGAGGGCTGGGGCCAACGTCCTGACTTTC.